Each of the 5 T cell receptor beta chains below was sequenced from the same sample in a study of regulatory T cells in long-lasting Graves disease. Arm-PCR of CDR3 regions and iRepertoire HTBI primers were the basis on which TCR beta libraries were built. TCRdb passed the multiplex PCR reads through MiXCR, listing each CDR3 protein once. The table lists around 460,000 distinct CDR3 sequences, about 22% of them singletons, with around 7% in the top ten. Time point defined: persistent/refractory GD, antithyroid drugs over 5 years with positive TRAb. Isolated PBMC RNA provided the starting material for the TCR library. This material consisted of peripheral blood mononuclear cells (PBMCs), taken when the disease was refractory, from a patient treated with antithyroid drugs. The receptors originated from a female donor with Graves disease.

This clonotype was found many times. The chain joins TRBV28 to TRBJ1-3; D is possibly TRBD1 (5 bases). The CDR3 is 15 residues long. Between the trimmed V and J ends, which lost 8 bases and 2 bases, there was a span of 16 bases. Per germline, CDR1 MDHEN and CDR2 SYDVKM. The CDR3 DNA reads TGTGCCAGCGTAACCGGGACTGTCGCTGGAAACACCATATATTTT. Translating gives CASVTGTVAGNTIYF.

This clonotype was seen at least ten times. V gene TRBV6-1 combines with J gene TRBJ1-5, with D tentatively TRBD1 (5 bases). Trimming stripped 8 bases from V and 2 bases from J, with 16 bases between. There are 15 residues in the CDR3. CDR1 is MNHNS and CDR2 is SASEGT in the germline V gene. In nucleotides, the CDR3 is TGTGCCAGCTTAGAAACGGGGGTGCGCAATCAGCCCCAGCATTTT. Translation: CASLETGVRNQPQHF.

The table lists this clonotype with many counts. V and J are TRBV6-1 and TRBJ1-6; D unresolved. V gave up 7 bases and J gave up 7 bases, with 17 bases separating them. The V gene's germline CDR1 is MNHNS and CDR2 SASEGT. The CDR3 spans 15 residues. CDR3 loop: CASTRGSGFNSPLHF. The CDR3 DNA follows: TGTGCCAGCACCCGAGGCTCAGGTTTCAATTCACCCCTCCACTTT.

The chain carries TRBV15 and TRBJ1-1; D remains ambiguous. The CDR3 loop spans 15 amino acids. V lost 0 bases to trimming and J lost 1 base, with 9 bases between them. The germline CDR1 and CDR2 sequences are LNHNV and YYDKDF (reference sequence). The CDR3 protein is CATSRETDGNTEAFF. The CDR3 DNA reads as TGTGCCACCAGCAGAGAAACAGATGGGAACACTGAAGCTTTCTTT.

This clonotype has ten or more counts. This rearrangement joins TRBV7-3 to TRBJ2-7; D remains unclear. Per the germline V gene, CDR1 is SGHTA and CDR2 is FQGTGA. V lost 2 bases and J 3 bases, leaving 8 bases between the germline ends. The CDR3 is 13 amino acids. DNA for the CDR3: TGTGCCAGCAGCTTAGGAATCCGCTACGAGCAGTACTTC. Encoded protein: CASSLGIRYEQYF.